A single T cell receptor beta chain is shown here with its context. The germline gives CDR1 LNHNV, CDR2 YYDKDF (reference sequence). The length of the CDR3 is 16 residues. Trimming pared 1 base from V and 2 bases from J, leaving 13 bases between. Per the original methods: By means of reference gene primer amplification, nucleated cell counts were estimated. Produced via immunoSEQ multiplex PCR; TCRdb's table is partial and in-frame only. V, J and clone size were drawn from that table, and D and trimming were deduced from the DNA. The profile shows 65,000 to 80,000 clones, about 90% of them singletons. The sample comes from a study of blood T cell repertoires in COVID-19. About the study: The United States, Italy and Spain were the sources of the acute and convalescent COVID-19 samples. PBMCs, B-cell-depleted T cells, or T cells were the source of the cDNA or gDNA that made up the material.

The V gene is TRBV15, the J gene TRBJ2-3, with D perhaps TRBD1 (5 bases). Sequencing was carried out using peripheral blood. The clonotype was recovered from a man aged 45-65 years with active COVID-19. The CDR3 DNA follows: TGTGCCACCAGCAGAGGAGGTTACAGGACCACAGATACGCAGTATTTT. It encodes CATSRGGYRTTDTQYF. The full variable domain, its missing parts supplied by reference TRBV15 and TRBJ2-3, is DAMVIQNPRYQVTQFGKPVTLSCSQTLNHNVMYWYQQKSSQAPKLLFHYYDKDFNNEADTPDNFQSRRPNTSFCFLDIRSPGLGDTAMYLCATSRGGYRTTDTQYFGPGTRLTVL.